The source of this TCR beta chain is a study of CD8 T cells in Susac syndrome. RNA in amounts of about 0.5 to 1 ug was reverse transcribed with random hexamers. Amplification of TCR beta CDR3 by immunoSEQ multiplex PCR spanned 54 Vbeta and 13 Jbeta. One entry per CDR3 protein, called by TCRdb with MiXCR from the immunoSEQ multiplex PCR reads. Among 150,000 to 200,000 distinct CDR3 sequences listed, more than 90% were seen once. V dropped 5 bases and J dropped 2 bases, with 11 bases sitting between them. The CDR3 has 15 residues. Germline V gene data show CDR1 as SGHDT and CDR2 as YYEEEE. Isolation of CD8+ and CD4+ T cells was performed negatively, whereas enrichment of TEMRA cells was done by FACS.

The sequence came from a human donor in good health. The V call is TRBV5-6, the J call TRBJ2-6; tentative D call: TRBD2 (5 bases). Source material: CD4+ T cells from PBMCs. The CDR3 DNA follows: TGTGCCAGCAGGCGGCGGGTCGCTGGGGCCAACGTCCTGACTTTC. Protein: CASRRRVAGANVLTF.